This TCR beta chain was retrieved from a study of blood T cell repertoires in COVID-19. Looking at the study overall: The United States, Italy and Spain were the sources of the acute and convalescent COVID-19 samples. Sample material is recorded as cDNA or gDNA derived from T cells, B-cell-depleted T cells, or PBMCs.

In the authors' workflow: Reference gene primer amplification in the assay estimated nucleated cell counts. The table came from immunoSEQ multiplex PCR; TCRdb's copy has only in-frame clones and leaves some out. V, J and clone size derive from that table, while D and trimming were established from the DNA sequence. The table includes around 37,000 clones, about nine tenths detected once. J lost 5 bases, V lost 4 bases, and 8 bases had no gene match. This CDR3 comprises 15 residues. CDR1 is SGHRS and CDR2 is YFSETQ in the germline V gene. The TCR was taken from a woman of 80 years or more with acute or convalescent COVID-19. This chain connects TRBV5-1 to TRBJ2-7; 11 bases align to TRBD1. The sample consisted of peripheral blood. The CDR3 DNA reads TGCGCCAGCAGCCAGTCCGGGACAGGGGGTGACGAGCAGTACTTC. It encodes CASSQSGTGGDEQYF. The whole variable domain, remainder taken from reference TRBV5-1 and TRBJ2-7, is KAGVTQTPRYLIKTRGQQVTLSCSPISGHRSVSWYQQTPGQGLQFLFEYFSETQRNKGNFPGRFSGRQFSNSRSEMNVSTLELGDSALYLCASSQSGTGGDEQYFGPGTRLTVT.